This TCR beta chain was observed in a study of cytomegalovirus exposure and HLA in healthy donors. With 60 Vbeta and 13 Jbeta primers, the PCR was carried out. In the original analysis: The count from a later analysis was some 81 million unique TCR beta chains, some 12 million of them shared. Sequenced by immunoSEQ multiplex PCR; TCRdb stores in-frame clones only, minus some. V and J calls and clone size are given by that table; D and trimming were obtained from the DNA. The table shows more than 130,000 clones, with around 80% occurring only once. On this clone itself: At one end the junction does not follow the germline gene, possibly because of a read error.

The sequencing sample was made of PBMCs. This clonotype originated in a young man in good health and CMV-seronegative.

The CDR3 sequence is CASSEEEGSNQPQNF. The CDR3, as DNA: TGTGCCAGCAGTGAAGAGGAGGGGAGCAATCAGCCCCAGAATTTT. The chain uses TRBV6-1 and TRBJ1-5, with D maybe TRBD1 (5 bases). The CDR3 runs to 15 residues. The V gene's germline CDR1 is MNHNS and CDR2 SASEGT.